What follows describes a single T cell receptor (gamma chain). Its antigen is not known. The CDR3 length is 12 residues. The source of the sample is a study of Vδ1+ human thymocytes. Sorted Vdelta1+ thymocytes were about 97% to 99.6% pure. The template was reverse-transcribed extracted RNA. Multiplex PCR used pooled V-gene forward primers and a constant-region reverse primer to amplify CDR3s. TCRdb re-analyzed the multiplex PCR reads via CATT. The repertoire holds approximately 8,500 gamma-chain clones, with 50% to 65% as singletons. Overall study results and limits: In the thymus, TRG and TRD repertoires looked highly polyclonal with Gaussian CDR3 lengths. TRD repertoires were essentially private, unlike widely shared TRG clonotypes. Unlike peripheral blood Vdelta1+ controls, thymic delta-chain sequences included around 18% Vdelta2 and few Vdelta3.

The J gene was reported as TRGJ1 or TRGJ2; the V gene went uncalled. The receptor's source is a girl under three years old who had congenital heart surgery. Sequencing input: Vdelta1+ gamma-delta thymocytes from the thymus. Subset defined: FACS-sorted CD3+ TCRalphabeta- TCRVdelta1+ TCRVdelta2- thymocytes. CDR3: CATWDRHVEKLF. CDR3 in DNA: TGTGCCACCTGGGACAGGCACGTTGAGAAACTCTTT.